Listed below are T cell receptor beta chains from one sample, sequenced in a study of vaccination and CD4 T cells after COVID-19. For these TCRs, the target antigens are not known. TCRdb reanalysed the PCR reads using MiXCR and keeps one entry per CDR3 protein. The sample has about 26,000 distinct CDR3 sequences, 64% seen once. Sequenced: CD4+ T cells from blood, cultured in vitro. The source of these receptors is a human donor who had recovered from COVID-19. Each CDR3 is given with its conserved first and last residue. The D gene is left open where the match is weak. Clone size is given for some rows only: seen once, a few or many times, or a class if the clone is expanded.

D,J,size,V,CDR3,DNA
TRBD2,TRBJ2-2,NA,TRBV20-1,CSARDVGSSGLAGELFF,TGCAGTGCTAGAGATGTAGGTTCCTCCGGACTAGCGGGGGAGCTGTTTTTT
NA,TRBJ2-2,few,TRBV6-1,CASKWDMHGELFF,TGTGCCAGCAAATGGGACATGCACGGGGAGCTGTTTTTT
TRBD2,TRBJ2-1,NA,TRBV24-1,CATRGGPGTSGLGEQFF,TGTGCCACCAGGGGGGGGCCCGGGACTAGCGGGTTGGGTGAGCAGTTCTTC
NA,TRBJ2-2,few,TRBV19,CASMRQDGTGELFF,TGTGCCAGTATGCGACAGGACGGAACCGGGGAGCTGTTTTTT
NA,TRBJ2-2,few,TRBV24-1,CATSDATRPPAAGELFF,TGTGCCACCAGTGATGCAACTCGACCCCCTGCCGCCGGGGAGCTGTTTTTT
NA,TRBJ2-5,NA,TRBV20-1,CSARDPKGVGKTQYF,TGCAGTGCTAGAGATCCGAAAGGGGTGGGGAAGACCCAGTACTTC
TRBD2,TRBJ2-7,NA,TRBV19,CASSMPGLGHEQYF,TGTGCCAGTAGTATGCCGGGACTAGGACACGAGCAGTACTTC
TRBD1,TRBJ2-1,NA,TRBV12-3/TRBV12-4,CASTMGQNNEQFF,TGTGCCAGCACCATGGGACAGAACAATGAGCAGTTCTTC
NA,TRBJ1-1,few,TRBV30,CAWTWDLRPNTEAFF,TGTGCCTGGACCTGGGATTTGAGACCTAACACTGAAGCTTTCTTT
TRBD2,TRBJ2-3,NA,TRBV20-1,CSAISGRDDTDTQYF,TGCAGTGCAATTAGCGGGAGGGACGACACAGATACGCAGTATTTT
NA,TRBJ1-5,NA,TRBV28,CASSLRAQPQHF,TGTGCCAGCAGTTTGAGGGCCCAGCCCCAGCATTTT
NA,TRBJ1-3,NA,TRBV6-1,CASSHRESGNTIYF,TGTGCCAGCAGTCACAGGGAATCTGGAAACACCATATATTTT
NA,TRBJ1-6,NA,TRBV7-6,CASSLVRGPGPLHF,TGTGCCAGCAGCTTAGTCCGGGGTCCCGGGCCCCTCCACTTT
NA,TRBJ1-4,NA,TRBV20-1,CSATTQGGEKLFF,TGCAGTGCAACGACCCAAGGAGGTGAAAAACTGTTTTTT
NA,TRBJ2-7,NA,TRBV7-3,CASSLRPGAAYEQYF,TGTGCCAGCAGCTTACGACCGGGCGCGGCCTACGAGCAGTACTTC
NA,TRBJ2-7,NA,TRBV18,CASSPRLREQYF,TGTGCCAGCTCACCTAGGTTGCGCGAGCAGTACTTC